The next 27 T cell receptor beta chains were all read from a single sample in a study of blood T cell repertoires in COVID-19 (dated by TCRdb to 2020 to 2021). To prepare the library, the immunoSEQ multiplex PCR assay was applied. Sourced from immuneACCESS, this table was stored by TCRdb with only in-frame sequences that have V and J called. A share of the clones is absent; for the studies checked, an unresolved V gene accounts for under half, and the remainder has no known explanation. This sample comprises under 300,000 clones, roughly 90% of them detected only once. The leading ten clones occupy 2% to 2.5% of the sample. Sequencing was performed on peripheral blood. Every receptor here comes from a middle-aged woman who had recovered from COVID-19.

The rearrangement uses TRBV5-1 and TRBJ1-1; maybe TRBD1 (5 bases). The ends were cut back, 7 bases at V and 5 bases at J, with 15 bases in the middle. The germline CDR1 and CDR2 sequences are SGHRS and YFSETQ. The CDR3 runs to 13 residues. The DNA for the CDR3 is TGCGCCAGCCACCGGGGGGTCGGGACTGAAGCTTTCTTT. Residues: CASHRGVGTEAFF.

The chain couples TRBV28 to TRBJ2-7; 13 bases fit TRBD2. This CDR3 region has 21 residues. V gave up 5 bases and J gave up 2 bases; unmatched junction bases: 21. The V gene's germline CDR1 is MDHEN and CDR2 SYDVKM. The CDR3 DNA follows: TGTGCCAGCAGTCTTGCGGGGGCGCAGAGGACTAGCGGGAGTCGTACCTACGAGCAGTACTTC. This translates into CASSLAGAQRTSGSRTYEQYF.

The rearrangement uses TRBV28 and TRBJ1-5, with D possibly matching TRBD1 (5 bases). The CDR3 is made up of 15 amino acids. The germline V gene encodes CDR1 MDHEN and CDR2 SYDVKM. Trimming took 3 bases from V and 1 from J, leaving 10 bases between them. In DNA form, the CDR3 reads TGTGCCAGCAGTTTGCAAGGGGTGAGCAATCAGCCCCAGCATTTT. Protein product: CASSLQGVSNQPQHF.

This rearrangement joins TRBV6-5 to TRBJ2-7, with 7 nucleotides matching TRBD1. CDR3 length equals 14 residues. CDR1 and CDR2 (germline): MNHEY, SVGAGI. The ends lost 6 bases at V and 2 bases at J; junction bases unmatched: 7. CDR3 bases: TGTGCCAGCAGACCCCCCACAGGGGCCTACGAGCAGTACTTC. It codes for CASRPPTGAYEQYF.

In this sample, this clone turned up once. The chain joins TRBV12-3 or TRBV12-4 to TRBJ2-2; TRBD1 agrees at 7 bases. This CDR3 contains 12 residues. The V and J ends lost 4 bases and 7 bases, in that order; junction bases with no gene match: 0. CDR3 sequence (DNA): TGTGCCAGCAGTTGGGACAGCGGGGAGCTGTTTTTT. Translating it yields CASSWDSGELFF.

This clone has just a few counts. The chain couples TRBV7-3 to TRBJ2-1; 9 bases are a match to TRBD2. Trimming removed 5 bases from V and 0 bases from J; junction bases left unmatched: 5. This CDR3 contains 16 residues. The germline V gene encodes CDR1 SGHTA and CDR2 FQGTGA. In DNA, the CDR3 is TGTGCCAGCAGCATTAGCGGGGGTTCCTCCTACAATGAGCAGTTCTTC. The encoded protein is CASSISGGSSYNEQFF.

The rearrangement joins TRBV5-6 to TRBJ2-1, with TRBD2 matching over 8 bases. The CDR3 totals 13 residues. V gave up 10 bases and J gave up 3 bases; unmatched junction bases: 6. Germline V gives CDR1 SGHDT, CDR2 YYEEEE. The CDR3, as DNA: TGTGCCGGGGCGGGAGGCGTCTACAATGAGCAGTTCTTC. This codes for CAGAGGVYNEQFF.

This clone was picked up one time. The rearrangement links TRBV7-3 to TRBJ1-6, with D possibly TRBD1 on 6 matching bases. Trimming left V 4 bases short and J 4 bases short, with 11 bases between. There are 15 residues in the CDR3. Germline V gene lookup returns CDR1 SGHTA and CDR2 FQGTGA. The CDR3 bases are TGTGCCAGCAGCTCGGCAGGACAGTATAATTCACCCCTCCACTTT. It is translated as CASSSAGQYNSPLHF.

This rearrangement joins TRBV29-1 to TRBJ2-4, with 9 bases that match TRBD2. This CDR3 region has 13 residues. Germline CDR1 and CDR2: SQVTM and ANQGSEA. V gave up 6 bases and J gave up 13 bases; unmatched junction bases: 13. The CDR3 sequence: CSVLSGTSRPQYF. The DNA for the CDR3 is TGCAGCGTCTTGTCCGGGACTAGCCGTCCCCAGTACTTC.

This clone was seen just once. The chain combines TRBV19 with TRBJ1-1; 10 positions match TRBD1. Losses at the gene ends were 4 bases for V and 0 bases for J; bases not matched to a gene: 8. This CDR3 has 17 residues. Per the germline V gene, CDR1 is LNHDA and CDR2 is SQIVND (reference sequence). In DNA, the CDR3 is TGTGCCAGTAGTAGGGGACAGGGGTCCTCCATGAACACTGAAGCTTTCTTT. This codes for CASSRGQGSSMNTEAFF.

The chain employs TRBV27 and TRBJ1-4, with D possibly TRBD1 on 6 matching bases. The CDR3 loop spans 18 amino acids. V lost 1 base, J lost 0 bases, and 15 bases lay in between. Germline V CDR1 and CDR2: MNHEY, SMNVEV (reference sequence). The chain's CDR3 is CASSLWGPGITTNEKLFF. The CDR3 bases are TGTGCCAGCAGTTTATGGGGGCCGGGGATAACAACTAATGAAAAACTGTTTTTT.

This chain links TRBV5-1 with TRBJ2-5, with 7 bases lining up with TRBD1. The germline gives CDR1 SGHRS, CDR2 YFSETQ. The CDR3 has 16 residues. V shed 4 bases, J shed 5 bases, and the junction held 14 bases outside the gene matches. The CDR3 spells CASSQFRSQGPETQYF. As DNA, the CDR3 is TGCGCCAGCAGCCAGTTCAGATCACAGGGGCCGGAGACCCAGTACTTC.

This clone has only a few counts. The rearrangement links TRBV2 to TRBJ1-2; 12 bases line up with TRBD1. This CDR3 comprises 16 residues. Looked up from germline, CDR1 is SNHLY and CDR2 is FYNNEI. Trimming removed 4 bases from V and 8 bases from J; junction bases left unmatched: 11. The CDR3 DNA reads TGTGCCAGCAGTGCGCAAGGGACAGGGGGCGCGGGAGGCTACACCTTC. Translating gives CASSAQGTGGAGGYTF.

This chain links TRBV5-4 with TRBJ2-7, with a weak D call TRBD2 (6 bases). Trimming stripped 0 bases from V and 4 bases from J, with 14 bases between. This CDR3 is 15 amino acids long. Germline-derived CDR1 and CDR2 are SGHNT and YYREEE (reference sequence). CDR3 sequence: CASSLGEASKYEQYF. The CDR3 DNA is TGTGCCAGCAGCTTGGGGGAGGCCTCCAAATACGAGCAGTACTTC.

This clone was seen more than once but under ten times. The rearrangement links TRBV5-1 to TRBJ1-5; 9 nucleotides agree with TRBD1. The J segment lost 6 bases and the V segment lost 4 bases, leaving 8 bases of the junction unmatched. This CDR3 has 15 residues. The germline CDR1 and CDR2 sequences are SGHRS and YFSETQ. The CDR3 DNA is TGCGCCAGCAGCCAGACAGGGGGTCTAGGTCAGCCCCAGCATTTT. As protein: CASSQTGGLGQPQHF.

The CDR3 region has the DNA TGTGCCAGCAGCACACCGGGACAGGGGTCGAATGAGCAGTTCTTC. Its translation: CASSTPGQGSNEQFF. V is TRBV28 and J is TRBJ2-1, with 10 nucleotides matching TRBD1. Looked up from germline, CDR1 is MDHEN and CDR2 is SYDVKM. V lost 6 bases and J lost 7; bases outside the gene matches: 9. The CDR3 is 15 residues long.

The V call is TRBV7-2, the J call TRBJ1-5; 7 nucleotides line up with TRBD1. Germline-derived CDR1 and CDR2 are SGHTA and FQGNSA. The length of the CDR3 is 16 residues. The ends lost 1 base at V and 4 bases at J; junction bases unmatched: 7. The CDR3 DNA reads TGTGCCAGCAGCTTAGTCGTGACAGGGCCTAATCAGCCCCAGCATTTT. Translation: CASSLVVTGPNQPQHF.

V and J are TRBV7-6 and TRBJ2-7, with D possibly being TRBD2 (7 bases). This CDR3 is built from 16 residues. Per the germline V gene, CDR1 is SGHVS and CDR2 is FNYEAQ. Between the trimmed V and J ends, which lost 1 base and 4 bases, there was a span of 17 bases. CDR3 residues: CASSLGPGGPLYEQYF. CDR3 nucleotides: TGTGCCAGCAGCTTAGGACCGGGGGGCCCCTTATACGAGCAGTACTTC.

The genes are TRBV7-9 and TRBJ2-7, with TRBD1 matching over 7 bases. Trimming at V came to 4 bases and at J to 3 bases, leaving 12 bases not matched to a gene. The CDR3 consists of 16 residues. CDR1 SEHNR and CDR2 FQNEAQ come from the germline V gene (reference sequence). The CDR3 is CASSSPTGVSHYEQYF. The DNA of the CDR3 is TGTGCCAGCAGCTCCCCTACAGGGGTTTCACACTACGAGCAGTACTTC. The complete variable domain, with remaining parts taken from reference TRBV7-9 and TRBJ2-7, reads DTGVSQNPRHKITKRGQNVTFRCDPISEHNRLYWYRQTLGQGPEFLTYFQNEAQLEKSRLLSDRFSAERPKGSFSTLEIQRTEQGDSAMYLCASSSPTGVSHYEQYFGPGTRLTVT.

This CDR3 is CASTRDRTGGIGELFF. CDR3 nucleotide sequence: TGTGCCAGCACCCGAGATAGGACAGGGGGCATCGGGGAGCTGTTTTTT. The gene calls are TRBV28 and TRBJ2-2; 11 bases are shared with TRBD1. The V gene's germline CDR1 is MDHEN and CDR2 SYDVKM. V dropped 7 bases and J dropped 7; count of bases not matched to a gene: 11. The CDR3 runs 16 residues.

The rearrangement uses TRBV6-5 and TRBJ2-7; D is possibly TRBD2 (6 bases). Germline lookup yields CDR1 MNHEY and CDR2 SVGAGI. Trimming cost V 2 bases and J 6 bases, with 11 bases left between them. CDR3 length: 13 amino acids. CDR3 nucleotides: TGTGCCAGCAGTTACGCGGGACCTGGCGAGCAGTACTTC. This codes for CASSYAGPGEQYF.

The chain uses TRBV12-3 or TRBV12-4 and TRBJ1-1; D may be TRBD1 (6 bases). The V end lost 6 bases, the J end lost 6 bases, and 14 bases lay between the germline ends. The CDR3 runs 13 residues. For the CDR3, the DNA is TGTGCCAGCAGCCTACAGGGTCGGGCTGAAGCTTTCTTT. Its protein is CASSLQGRAEAFF.

In its sample, this clone was seen once. The chain recombines TRBV30 with TRBJ1-4; TRBD1 matches 7 bases. Germline CDR1 reads GTSNPN; CDR2 reads SVGIG (reference sequence). V lost 1 base to trimming and J lost 4 bases; unmatched junction nucleotides: 6. The CDR3 covers 15 residues. The CDR3 DNA sequence: TGTGCCTGGAGTGGCGAGACAGGGAGTAATGAAAAACTGTTTTTT. The encoded protein is CAWSGETGSNEKLFF.

This chain links TRBV7-9 with TRBJ2-4, with D possibly TRBD1 on 6 matching bases. V gave up 5 bases and J gave up 2 bases, with 16 bases separating them. The CDR3 totals 16 residues. Germline V gene data show CDR1 as SEHNR and CDR2 as FQNEAQ (reference sequence). CDR3 bases: TGTGCCAGCAGCGAAAACGGGACACCGACCAAAAACATTCAGTACTTC. The encoded protein is CASSENGTPTKNIQYF.

This clone showed up just once. The rearrangement links TRBV6-2 or TRBV6-3 to TRBJ2-3, with TRBD1 matching 9 bases. The trim removed 5 bases at V and 4 bases at J, leaving 19 bases unmatched. From germline, CDR1 is MNHEY and CDR2 SVGEGT. The CDR3 consists of 19 residues. The CDR3 loop is CASSPTPGTGTMRADTQYF. In DNA form, the CDR3 reads TGTGCCAGCAGTCCCACCCCCGGGACAGGGACGATGCGCGCAGATACGCAGTATTTT.

The J gene is TRBJ1-3, the V gene TRBV19; a weak D match, TRBD1 (5 bases). Germline V gives CDR1 LNHDA, CDR2 SQIVND (reference sequence). The CDR3 is made up of 14 amino acids. V was trimmed by 3 bases and J by 7 bases, leaving 13 bases between them. CDR3 sequence (DNA): TGTGCCAGTAGTATCGCTCAGGGCTCTAACACCATATATTTT. It specifies CASSIAQGSNTIYF. Based on the CDR3 plus reference TRBV19 and TRBJ1-3, the full variable domain is DGGITQSPKYLFRKEGQNVTLSCEQNLNHDAMYWYRQDPGQGLRLIYYSQIVNDFQKGDIAEGYSVSREKKESFPLTVTSAQKNPTAFYLCASSIAQGSNTIYFGEGSWLTVV.

The chain has TRBV4-3 and TRBJ2-1, with 10 bases that match TRBD2. The germline CDR1 and CDR2 sequences are LGHNA and YSLEER. There are 17 residues in the CDR3. With 0 bases clipped from V and 10 bases from J, the junction kept 12 bases outside the gene matches. The CDR3: CASSQDGGLAPLGEQFF. CDR3 in DNA: TGCGCCAGCAGCCAAGATGGGGGACTAGCGCCCCTAGGGGAGCAGTTCTTC.